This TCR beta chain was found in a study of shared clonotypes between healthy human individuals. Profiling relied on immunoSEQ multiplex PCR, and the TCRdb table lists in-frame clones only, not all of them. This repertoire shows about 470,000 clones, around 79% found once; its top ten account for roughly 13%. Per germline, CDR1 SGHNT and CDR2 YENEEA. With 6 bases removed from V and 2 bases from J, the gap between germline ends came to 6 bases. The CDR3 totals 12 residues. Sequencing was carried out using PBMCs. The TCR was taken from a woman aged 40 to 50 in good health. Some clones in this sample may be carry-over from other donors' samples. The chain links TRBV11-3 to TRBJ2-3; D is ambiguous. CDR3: CASRGYTDTQYF. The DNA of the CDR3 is TGTGCCAGCAGGGGGTACACAGATACGCAGTATTTT.